These 5 T cell receptor beta chains share one sample of origin, sequenced in a study of regulatory T cells in long-lasting Graves disease. The time point denotes: newly diagnosed GD, antithyroid drugs for less than 3 months. Following extraction of RNA from PBMCs, that RNA was used to make the TCR library. The authors built TCR beta libraries using iRepertoire HTBI primers and Arm-PCR of CDR3 regions. TCRdb ran MiXCR on the multiplex PCR reads and lists one entry per CDR3 protein. The sample consists of some 220,000 distinct CDR3 sequences, roughly 20% of them appearing once. The sample was also reused in another study, on T cells in Graves' hyperthyroidism and ophthalmopathy.

The sequences come from peripheral blood mononuclear cells (PBMCs), collected at new diagnosis, from a patient treated with antithyroid drugs. All receptors derive from a woman in her twenties or thirties with Graves disease.

This clonotype was counted only a few times. Relative to the germline gene, one junction end is altered; a read error may explain this. The rearrangement uses TRBV28 and TRBJ2-7; D tentatively fits TRBD1 or TRBD2 (5 bases each). This CDR3 has 11 amino acids. Germline V CDR1 and CDR2: MDHEN, SYDVKM. The CDR3 coding sequence is TGTGCCAGCAGTCGGGGCGAGGAGCGGTACTTC. Encoded protein: CASSRGEERYF.

The chain employs TRBV7-9 and TRBJ2-7; 7 bases agree with TRBD2. The V gene's germline CDR1 is SEHNR and CDR2 FQNEAQ (reference sequence). The CDR3 runs to 18 residues. With 4 bases clipped from V and 3 bases from J, the junction kept 18 bases outside the gene matches. CDR3 sequence reads: CASSSSGGPAAPLYEQYF. For the CDR3, the DNA is TGTGCCAGCAGCTCATCGGGGGGACCCGCGGCGCCCCTCTACGAGCAGTACTTC.

This clonotype was seen ten or more times. The genes are TRBV12-3 or TRBV12-4 and TRBJ2-2, with D uncertain. The CDR3 sequence is 14 residues long. Trimming took off 5 bases at V and 7 bases at J, with 14 bases between the two ends. This CDR3 is CASSGLVGRGELFF. CDR3 sequence (DNA): TGTGCCAGCAGTGGCCTGGTGGGTCGCGGGGAGCTGTTTTTT.

This clonotype was detected ten times or more. The J gene is TRBJ2-7, the V gene TRBV29-1; 7 bases match TRBD1. J was trimmed by 3 bases and V by 5 bases; bases with no gene match: 4. The germline V gene encodes CDR1 SQVTM and CDR2 ANQGSEA. The length of the CDR3 is 12 residues. In DNA, the CDR3 is TGCAGCGTTAGAGACAGGGTCTACGAGCAGTACTTC. As protein: CSVRDRVYEQYF.

This chain uses TRBV10-3 with TRBJ2-7; 10 bases line up with TRBD1. The ends lost 1 base at V and 5 bases at J; junction bases unmatched: 5. Germline V gene data show CDR1 as ENHRY and CDR2 as SYGVKD. The CDR3 covers 15 residues. CDR3 bases: TGTGCCATCAGTGAGTGGACAGGGGGGGGCCACGAGCAGTACTTC. It codes for CAISEWTGGGHEQYF.